This T cell receptor beta chain was identified during a study of OX40 agonist ivuxolimab in advanced cancers. Study in general: Dosing consisted of intravenous ivuxolimab at 0.01 to 10 mg/kg every 2 weeks. Regarding the study as a whole: Expanded clones tended on average to be more numerous among CD8+ T cells than CD4+. In the 0.1 to 3.0 mg/kg range, CD4+ and CD8+ blood T cells had expanded clonally by week 6. Partial responders receiving 0.1-3.0 mg/kg showed among the lowest clonal expansion.

Germline V gives CDR1 SGHNT, CDR2 YYREEE (reference sequence). The CDR3 covers 12 residues. V lost 4 bases, J lost 6 bases, and 11 bases lay in between. With respect to this clone: Its antigen is not identified.

TCRdb's table, derived via immunoSEQ multiplex PCR, lists solely in-frame clones and lacks some. The table has tens of thousands of clones, 82% seen once. The TCR comes from an adult with an advanced solid tumor such as melanoma, head and neck, liver or kidney cancer. The sample in question was CD4+ or CD8+ T cells sorted from blood, obtained in a trial of the OX40 agonist ivuxolimab. The V gene is TRBV5-4, the J gene TRBJ2-7; D gene unclear. CDR3 amino acids: CASSPSPSEQYF. CDR3 in DNA: TGTGCCAGCAGCCCCAGTCCGTCCGAGCAGTACTTC.